This T cell receptor beta chain is from a study of response to subunit inactivated influenza vaccine. Study-wide findings and caveats: Few additional T cells are recruited per seasonal influenza vaccination, authors suggested.

One entry per CDR3 protein results from TCRdb running MiXCR on the RT-PCR reads. The sample has about 780,000 distinct CDR3 sequences; approximately 18% are singletons. Concerning this clonotype: Its antigen remains unknown.

The receptor was derived from a man aged 50 or older who received an inactivated influenza vaccine. Sample: PBMCs from blood, taken 4 to 6 days after vaccination.

The CDR3 loop reads CATSTTSGSWGDTQYF. The CDR3 nucleotides read TGTGCCACCAGCACTACTAGCGGGAGTTGGGGAGATACGCAGTATTTT. V usage is TRBV15 and J usage is TRBJ2-3; 11 nucleotides match TRBD2. Per the germline V gene, CDR1 is LNHNV and CDR2 is YYDKDF (reference sequence). V lost 4 bases and J lost 5; bases outside the gene matches: 8. The CDR3 length is 16 residues.